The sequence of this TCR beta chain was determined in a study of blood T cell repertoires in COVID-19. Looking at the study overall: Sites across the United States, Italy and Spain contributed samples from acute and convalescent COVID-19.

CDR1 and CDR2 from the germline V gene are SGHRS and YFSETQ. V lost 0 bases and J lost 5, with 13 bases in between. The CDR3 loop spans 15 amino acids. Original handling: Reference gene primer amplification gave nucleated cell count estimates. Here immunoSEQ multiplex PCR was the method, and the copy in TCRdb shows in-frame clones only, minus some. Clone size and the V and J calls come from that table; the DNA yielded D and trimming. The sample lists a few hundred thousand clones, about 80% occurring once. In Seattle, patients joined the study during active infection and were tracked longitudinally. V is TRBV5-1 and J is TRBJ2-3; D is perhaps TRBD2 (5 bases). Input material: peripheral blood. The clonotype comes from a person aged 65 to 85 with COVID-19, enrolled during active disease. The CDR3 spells CASSLDFRAGDTQYF. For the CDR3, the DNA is TGCGCCAGCAGCTTGGACTTCCGGGCGGGAGATACGCAGTATTTT.